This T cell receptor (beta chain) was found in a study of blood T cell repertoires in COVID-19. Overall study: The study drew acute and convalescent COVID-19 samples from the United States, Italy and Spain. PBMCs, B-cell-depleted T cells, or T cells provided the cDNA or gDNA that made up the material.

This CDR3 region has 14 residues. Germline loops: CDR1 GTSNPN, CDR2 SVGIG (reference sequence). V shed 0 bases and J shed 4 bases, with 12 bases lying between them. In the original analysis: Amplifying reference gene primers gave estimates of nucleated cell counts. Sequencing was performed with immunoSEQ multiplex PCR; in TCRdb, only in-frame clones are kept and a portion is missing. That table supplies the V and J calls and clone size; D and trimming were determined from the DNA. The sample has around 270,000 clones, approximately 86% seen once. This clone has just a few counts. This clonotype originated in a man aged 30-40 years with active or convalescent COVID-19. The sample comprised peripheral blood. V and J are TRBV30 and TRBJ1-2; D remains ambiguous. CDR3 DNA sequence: TGTGCCTGGAGTGTAGCTATGGGCTCCTATGGCTACACCTTC. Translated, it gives CAWSVAMGSYGYTF. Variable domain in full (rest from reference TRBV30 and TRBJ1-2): SQTIHQWPATLVQPVGSPLSLECTVEGTSNPNLYWYRQAAGRGLQLLFYSVGIGQISSEVPQNLSASRPQDRQFILSSKKLLLSDSGFYLCAWSVAMGSYGYTFGSGTRLTVV.